This TCR beta chain was observed in a study of T cell responses to AZD1222 COVID-19 vaccine. A remark on this clone: The target antigen is unknown. An end of the junction does not agree with germline; a read error may underlie this.

Clones were sequenced by immunoSEQ multiplex PCR, and TCRdb holds only the in-frame ones, with some missing. The table has 50,000 or so clones, roughly 80% seen once. Combined were second doses at about 4 or about 12 weeks. Study conclusions and caveats: Clonal diversity may have been underestimated in mostly white British donors.

The germline V gene encodes CDR1 SSHAT and CDR2 FNYEAQ (reference sequence). The CDR3 loop spans 13 amino acids. This sequence was found in an adult who received the AZD1222 COVID-19 vaccine. The chain uses TRBV7-7 and TRBJ2-5; D may be TRBD1 or TRBD2 (5 bases each). This specimen consisted of peripheral blood, obtained 28 days after the second AZD1222 dose. The CDR3 coding sequence is TGTGCTAGCAGCCGGGACCATTGGGAGACCCAGTACTTC. The encoded protein is CASSRDHWETQYF.